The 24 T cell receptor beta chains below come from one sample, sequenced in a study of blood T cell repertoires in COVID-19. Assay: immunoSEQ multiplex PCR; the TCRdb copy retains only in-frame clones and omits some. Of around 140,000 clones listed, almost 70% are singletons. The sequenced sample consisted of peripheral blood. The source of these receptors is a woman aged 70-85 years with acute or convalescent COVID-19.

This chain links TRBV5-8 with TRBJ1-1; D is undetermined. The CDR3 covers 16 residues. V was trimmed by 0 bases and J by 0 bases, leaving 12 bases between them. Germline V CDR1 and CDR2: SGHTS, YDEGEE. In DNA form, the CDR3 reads TGTGCCAGCAGCTTGGAAAAACAAGACATGAACACTGAAGCTTTCTTT. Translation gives CASSLEKQDMNTEAFF.

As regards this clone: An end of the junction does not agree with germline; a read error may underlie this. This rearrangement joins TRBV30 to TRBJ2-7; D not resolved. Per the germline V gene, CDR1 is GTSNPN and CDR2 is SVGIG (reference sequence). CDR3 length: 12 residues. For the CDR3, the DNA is TGTGCCTGGAGTGGGCAGGCCTATGAGCAGTACTTC. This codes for CAWSGQAYEQYF.

The CDR3 spells CAISGGDRGNIQYF. The CDR3 nucleotides are TGTGCCATCAGTGGGGGGGACAGGGGTAACATTCAGTACTTC. The genes are TRBV10-3 and TRBJ2-4, with 10 bases that match TRBD1. CDR3 size: 14 residues. The V gene's germline CDR1 is ENHRY and CDR2 SYGVKD. The V gene end was trimmed by 4 bases and the J gene end by 7 bases; junction bases not matched to a gene: 4.

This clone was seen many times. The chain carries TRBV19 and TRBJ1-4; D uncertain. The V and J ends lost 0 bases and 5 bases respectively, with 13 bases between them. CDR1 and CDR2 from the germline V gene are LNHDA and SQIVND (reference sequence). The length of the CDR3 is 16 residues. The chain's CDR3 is CASSIDPAGWNEKLFF. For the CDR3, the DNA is TGTGCCAGTAGTATAGATCCGGCGGGGTGGAATGAAAAACTGTTTTTT. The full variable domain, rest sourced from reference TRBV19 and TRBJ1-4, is DGGITQSPKYLFRKEGQNVTLSCEQNLNHDAMYWYRQDPGQGLRLIYYSQIVNDFQKGDIAEGYSVSREKKESFPLTVTSAQKNPTAFYLCASSIDPAGWNEKLFFGSGTQLSVL.

CDR3 coding DNA: TGTGCCAGTAGTGAGGACAGTATGGATCAGCCCCAGCATTTT. Its translation is CASSEDSMDQPQHF. The V and J genes are TRBV19 and TRBJ1-5, with D maybe TRBD1 (6 bases). CDR1 is LNHDA and CDR2 is SQIVND in the germline V gene (reference sequence). Trimming took 5 bases from V and 5 from J, leaving 13 bases between them. The CDR3 is 14 amino acids.

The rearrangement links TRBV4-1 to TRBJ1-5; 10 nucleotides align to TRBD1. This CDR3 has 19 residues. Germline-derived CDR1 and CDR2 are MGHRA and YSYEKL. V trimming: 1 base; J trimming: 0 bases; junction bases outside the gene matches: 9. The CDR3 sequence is CASSQVGPGTGVSNQPQHF. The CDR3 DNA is TGCGCCAGCAGCCAAGTGGGCCCCGGGACAGGGGTTAGCAATCAGCCCCAGCATTTT.

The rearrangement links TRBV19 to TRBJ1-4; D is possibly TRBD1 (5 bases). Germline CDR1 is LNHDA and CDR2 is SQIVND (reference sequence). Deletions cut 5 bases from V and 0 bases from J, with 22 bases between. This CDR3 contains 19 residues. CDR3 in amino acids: CASSSRRTRGRATNEKLFF. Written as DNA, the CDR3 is TGTGCCAGTAGTTCCAGGCGTACAAGGGGAAGGGCAACTAATGAAAAACTGTTTTTT. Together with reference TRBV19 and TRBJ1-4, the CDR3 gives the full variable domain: DGGITQSPKYLFRKEGQNVTLSCEQNLNHDAMYWYRQDPGQGLRLIYYSQIVNDFQKGDIAEGYSVSREKKESFPLTVTSAQKNPTAFYLCASSSRRTRGRATNEKLFFGSGTQLSVL.

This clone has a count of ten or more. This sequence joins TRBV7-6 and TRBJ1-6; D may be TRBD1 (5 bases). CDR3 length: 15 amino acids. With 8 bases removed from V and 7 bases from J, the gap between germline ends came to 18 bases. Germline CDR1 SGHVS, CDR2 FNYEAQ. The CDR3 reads CASSHAAGWNSPLHF. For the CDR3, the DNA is TGTGCCAGCTCCCATGCGGCAGGGTGGAATTCACCCCTCCACTTT.

The CDR3 spells CASSHGGETTDTQYF. The CDR3 DNA sequence: TGTGCCAGCAGCCACGGGGGGGAGACCACAGATACGCAGTATTTT. This chain links TRBV2 with TRBJ2-3; TRBD2 matches 8 bases. V shed 6 bases, J shed 2 bases, and the junction held 7 bases outside the gene matches. This CDR3 is 15 amino acids long. The V gene's germline CDR1 is SNHLY and CDR2 FYNNEI.

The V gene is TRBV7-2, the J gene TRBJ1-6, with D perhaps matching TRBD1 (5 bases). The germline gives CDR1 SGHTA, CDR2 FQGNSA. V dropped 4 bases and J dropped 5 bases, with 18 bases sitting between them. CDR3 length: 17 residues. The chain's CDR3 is CASSSYGGNINNSPLHF. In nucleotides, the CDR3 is TGTGCCAGCAGCTCCTATGGGGGGAATATTAATAATTCACCCCTCCACTTT.

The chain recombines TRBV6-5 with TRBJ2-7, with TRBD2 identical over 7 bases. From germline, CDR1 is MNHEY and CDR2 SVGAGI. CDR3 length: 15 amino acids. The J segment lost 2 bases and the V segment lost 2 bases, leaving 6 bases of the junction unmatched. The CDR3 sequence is CASSYTASGTYEQYF. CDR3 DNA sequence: TGTGCCAGCAGTTACACGGCTAGCGGTACCTACGAGCAGTACTTC.

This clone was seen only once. This CDR3 is CASRSREGNTGELFF. The CDR3 DNA reads as TGTGCCAGTAGATCACGGGAGGGGAACACCGGGGAGCTGTTTTTT. The V gene is TRBV19, the J gene TRBJ2-2; 8 bases map to TRBD2. The trim removed 6 bases at V and 1 base at J, leaving 4 bases unmatched. Germline V gives CDR1 LNHDA, CDR2 SQIVND (reference sequence). The CDR3 is made up of 15 amino acids. The full variable domain, completed using reference TRBV19 and TRBJ2-2, is DGGITQSPKYLFRKEGQNVTLSCEQNLNHDAMYWYRQDPGQGLRLIYYSQIVNDFQKGDIAEGYSVSREKKESFPLTVTSAQKNPTAFYLCASRSREGNTGELFFGEGSRLTVL.

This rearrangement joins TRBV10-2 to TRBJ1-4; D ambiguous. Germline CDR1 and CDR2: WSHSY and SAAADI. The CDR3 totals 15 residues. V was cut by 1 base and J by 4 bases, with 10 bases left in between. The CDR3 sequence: CASSELRGFNEKLFF. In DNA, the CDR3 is TGCGCCAGCAGTGAGTTGCGGGGATTTAATGAAAAACTGTTTTTT.

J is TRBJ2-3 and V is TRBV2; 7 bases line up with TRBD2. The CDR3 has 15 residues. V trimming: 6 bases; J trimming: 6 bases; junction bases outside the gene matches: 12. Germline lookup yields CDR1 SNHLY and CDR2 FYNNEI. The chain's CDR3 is CASSELSGTGDTQYF. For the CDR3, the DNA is TGTGCCAGCAGCGAGTTGAGCGGGACGGGGGATACGCAGTATTTT.

The CDR3 bases are TGTGCCAGCAGTGTTCTAGGGACAGGGGGCGAGTATGGCTACACCTTC. The encoded protein is CASSVLGTGGEYGYTF. V gene TRBV6-1 combines with J gene TRBJ1-2; 12 nucleotides align to TRBD1. With V trimmed by 4 bases and J by 5 bases, 8 bases remained unmatched. The CDR3 extends over 16 amino acids. Germline V gene sequence: CDR1 MNHNS, CDR2 SASEGT.

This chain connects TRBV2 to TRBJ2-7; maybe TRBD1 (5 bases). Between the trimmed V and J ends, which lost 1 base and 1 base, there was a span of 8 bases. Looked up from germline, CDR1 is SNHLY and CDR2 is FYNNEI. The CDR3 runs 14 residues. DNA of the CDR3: TGTGCCAGCAGTGAAGGGACACTTTCCTACGAGCAGTACTTC. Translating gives CASSEGTLSYEQYF.

The CDR3 spells CASSQDEGGRIYNEQFF. The CDR3 DNA is TGTGCCAGCAGCCAAGATGAGGGAGGGAGGATATACAATGAGCAGTTCTTC. The V gene is TRBV3-1 (or the pseudogene TRBV3-2), the J gene TRBJ2-1, with 7 bases identical to TRBD2. V was pared by 0 bases and J by 4 bases, with 9 bases of the junction left unmatched. The CDR3 extends over 17 amino acids. Per the germline V gene, CDR1 is LGHDT and CDR2 is YNNKEL (reference sequence).

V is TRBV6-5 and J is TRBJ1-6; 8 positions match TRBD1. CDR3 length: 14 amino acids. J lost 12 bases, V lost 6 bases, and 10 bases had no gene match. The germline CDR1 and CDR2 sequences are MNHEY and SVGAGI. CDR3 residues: CASRFDRGRLPLHF. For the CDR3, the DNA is TGTGCCAGCAGATTCGACAGGGGAAGGTTACCCCTCCACTTT.

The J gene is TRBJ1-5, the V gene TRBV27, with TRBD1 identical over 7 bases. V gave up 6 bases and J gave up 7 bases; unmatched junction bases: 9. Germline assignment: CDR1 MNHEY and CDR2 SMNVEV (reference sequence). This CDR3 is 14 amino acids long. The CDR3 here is CASRPTGSGQPQHF. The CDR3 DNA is TGTGCCAGCAGGCCGACAGGGTCAGGACAGCCCCAGCATTTT.

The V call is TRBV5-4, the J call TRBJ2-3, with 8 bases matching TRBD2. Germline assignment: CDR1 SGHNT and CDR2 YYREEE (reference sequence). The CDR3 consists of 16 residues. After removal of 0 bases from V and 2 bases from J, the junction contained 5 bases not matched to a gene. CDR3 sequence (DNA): TGTGCCAGCAGCTTGGGTAGCGGGGCGATCACAGATACGCAGTATTTT. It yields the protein CASSLGSGAITDTQYF.

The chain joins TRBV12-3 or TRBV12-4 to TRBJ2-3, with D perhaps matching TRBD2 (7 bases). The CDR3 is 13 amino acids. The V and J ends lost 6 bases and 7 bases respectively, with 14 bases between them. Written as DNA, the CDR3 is TGTGCCAGCAGCGGTCCGGGGGGCCATACGCAGTATTTT. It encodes CASSGPGGHTQYF.

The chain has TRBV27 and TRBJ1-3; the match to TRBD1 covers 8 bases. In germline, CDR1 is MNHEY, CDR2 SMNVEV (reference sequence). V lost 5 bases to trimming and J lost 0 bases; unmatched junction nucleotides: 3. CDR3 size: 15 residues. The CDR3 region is CASSPTGGSGNTIYF. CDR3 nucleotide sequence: TGTGCCAGCAGTCCTACAGGGGGCTCTGGAAACACCATATATTTT.

The CDR3 sequence is CASSLRTGLYEQYF. The CDR3 DNA follows: TGTGCCAGCAGCCTCCGGACAGGCCTCTACGAGCAGTACTTC. The chain carries TRBV14 and TRBJ2-7; 7 nucleotides agree with TRBD1. With 4 bases clipped from V and 3 bases from J, the junction kept 6 bases outside the gene matches. Germline V lookup: CDR1 SGHDN, CDR2 FVKESK. The CDR3 extends over 14 amino acids.

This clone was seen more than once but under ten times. The CDR3 reads CASSFGVQPNTEAFF. The CDR3 DNA sequence: TGCGCCAGCAGCTTCGGTGTACAGCCGAACACTGAAGCTTTCTTT. This chain links TRBV5-1 with TRBJ1-1; no reliable D call. Trimming shortened V by 2 bases and J by 1 base, and 12 bases separated the two germline ends. The CDR3 sequence is 15 residues long. In germline, CDR1 is SGHRS, CDR2 YFSETQ. The variable domain in full, completed from reference TRBV5-1 and TRBJ1-1, reads KAGVTQTPRYLIKTRGQQVTLSCSPISGHRSVSWYQQTPGQGLQFLFEYFSETQRNKGNFPGRFSGRQFSNSRSEMNVSTLELGDSALYLCASSFGVQPNTEAFFGQGTRLTVV.